The entry below describes one TCR beta chain. Its specificity is unknown. This CDR3 has 14 amino acids. CDR1 is SGHRS and CDR2 is YFSETQ in the germline V gene. Trimming removed 4 bases at V and 6 bases at J, with 17 bases between. This sample is drawn from a study of T cell repertoires in cytomegalovirus infection. Study-wide background: It can be stated that public TCR beta signatures indicated CMV infection as well as a matching HLA type.

TCRdb re-derived calls from the reads in MiXCR, one entry per CDR3 protein. The table shows around 770,000 distinct CDR3 sequences, with around 29% occurring only once. This TCR was recovered from a human donor in good health (CMV status not recorded). Some clones in this sample may be carry-over from other donors' samples. The input for sequencing was cultured CD8+ T cells from PBMCs, taken from culture after CMV antigen stimulation. The chain joins TRBV5-1 to TRBJ2-7; no firm D call. CDR3 protein: CASSVPGQAAEQYF. CDR3 DNA: TGCGCCAGCAGCGTACCGGGTCAGGCCGCCGAGCAGTACTTC.